This entry features one T cell receptor (beta chain) sequence. Its antigen is undetermined. This sample is drawn from a study of STAT3 mutations in large granular lymphocyte leukemia. Overall study findings and caveats: Every T-cell large granular lymphocyte leukemia patient had at least one immunodominant TCR beta clonotype. All newly emerging clones after therapy were STAT3 wild type.

The protocol was immunoSEQ multiplex PCR, while the TCRdb copy is restricted to in-frame clones and leaves out a portion. The sample contains 1,500 to 2,000 clones, under 70% of which appear only once. The CDR3 consists of 12 residues. CDR1 SGHRS and CDR2 YFSETQ come from the germline V gene. V was cut by 2 bases and J by 6 bases, with 6 bases left in between. The sequencing input was peripheral blood mononuclear cells. The clonotype originates from a man between 60 and 75 years old with T-cell large granular lymphocyte leukemia. Some clones in this sample may be carry-over from other donors' samples. This chain connects TRBV5-1 to TRBJ2-1; unclear D gene. CDR3 in DNA: TGCGCCAGCAGCTTTGGTCGCAATGAGCAGTTCTTC. Translated, it gives CASSFGRNEQFF.